This record concerns one T cell receptor (beta chain) sequence. Its antigen is undetermined. The data stem from a study of shared clonotypes between healthy human individuals. V lost 8 bases, J lost 0 bases, and 12 bases lay in between. The CDR3 has 14 residues. CDR1 is MNHNY, CDR2 SVGAGI, per germline (reference sequence). Findings of the study overall: Naive CD4 clonotypes were shared across a handful of donors at 5% to 6%.

Replicate sorted-subset PCRs were loaded with around 0.2 ug DNA, 29,000 or so T cell genomes. Sequencing was performed with immunoSEQ multiplex PCR; in TCRdb, only in-frame clones are kept and a portion is missing. This sample carries roughly 2.6 million clones, more than 90% of them seen once, and the ten largest clones take 0.11% to 0.15%. Donors were healthy HIV-negative adults without recently reported acute infections or vaccinations. CD45RA+ naive and CD45RA-negative memory subsets were separated from CD4+ cells. Sample: naive CD4+ T cells sorted from blood. Subset: CD45RA+ positively selected. This receptor was identified in a man between 18 and 29 years old in good health. The chain employs TRBV6-6 and TRBJ2-3; D is unresolved. In DNA, the CDR3 is TGTGCCAGCCTAACGTACGACAGCACAGATACGCAGTATTTT. Protein sequence: CASLTYDSTDTQYF.